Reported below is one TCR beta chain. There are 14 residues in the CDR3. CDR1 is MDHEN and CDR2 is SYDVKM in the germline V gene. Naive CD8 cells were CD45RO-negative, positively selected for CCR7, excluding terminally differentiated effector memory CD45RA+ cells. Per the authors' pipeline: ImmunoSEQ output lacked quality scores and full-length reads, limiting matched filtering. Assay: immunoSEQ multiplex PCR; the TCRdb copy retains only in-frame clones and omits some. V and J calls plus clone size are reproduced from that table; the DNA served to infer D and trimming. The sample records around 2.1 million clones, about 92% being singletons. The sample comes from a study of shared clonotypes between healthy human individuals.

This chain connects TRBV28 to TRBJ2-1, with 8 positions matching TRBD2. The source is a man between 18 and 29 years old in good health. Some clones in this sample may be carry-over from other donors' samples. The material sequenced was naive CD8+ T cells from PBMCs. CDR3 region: CGLSPREGRNEQFF. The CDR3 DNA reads TGTGGGCTTTCACCCCGGGAGGGGCGCAATGAGCAGTTCTTC.